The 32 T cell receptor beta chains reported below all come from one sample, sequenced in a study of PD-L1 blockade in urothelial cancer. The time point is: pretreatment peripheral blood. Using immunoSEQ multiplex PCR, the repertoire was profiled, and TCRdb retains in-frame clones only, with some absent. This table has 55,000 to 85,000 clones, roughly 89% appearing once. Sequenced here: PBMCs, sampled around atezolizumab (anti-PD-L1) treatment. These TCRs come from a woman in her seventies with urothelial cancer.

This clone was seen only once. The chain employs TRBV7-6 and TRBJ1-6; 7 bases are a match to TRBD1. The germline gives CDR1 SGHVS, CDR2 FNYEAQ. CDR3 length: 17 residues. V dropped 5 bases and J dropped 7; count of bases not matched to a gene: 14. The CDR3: CASSNSMTGRVNSPLHF. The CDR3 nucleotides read TGTGCCAGCAGCAATAGCATGACAGGGAGAGTGAATTCACCCCTCCACTTT.

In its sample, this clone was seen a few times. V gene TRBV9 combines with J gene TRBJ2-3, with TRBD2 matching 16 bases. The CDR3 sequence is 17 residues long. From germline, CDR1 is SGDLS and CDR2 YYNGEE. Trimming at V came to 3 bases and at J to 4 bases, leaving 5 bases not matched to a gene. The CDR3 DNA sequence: TGTGCCAGCAGCGCCCCGGGACTAGCGGGAGGGGCAGATACGCAGTATTTT. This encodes CASSAPGLAGGADTQYF.

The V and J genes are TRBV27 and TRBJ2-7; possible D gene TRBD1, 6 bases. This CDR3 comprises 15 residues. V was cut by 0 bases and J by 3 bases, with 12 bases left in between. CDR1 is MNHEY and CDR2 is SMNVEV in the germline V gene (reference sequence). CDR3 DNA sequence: TGTGCCAGCAGTTTATCGACAGGTCATAGCTACGAGCAGTACTTC. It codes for CASSLSTGHSYEQYF.

Here the CDR3 DNA reads TGTGCCAGCAGCTTGGATTTGAGCGGGGCGGGTGAGCAGTTCTTC. Its translation is CASSLDLSGAGEQFF. V usage is TRBV5-4 and J usage is TRBJ2-1; TRBD2 matches at 7 bases. From germline, CDR1 is SGHNT and CDR2 YYREEE (reference sequence). The CDR3 is made up of 15 amino acids. V trimming: 0 bases; J trimming: 9 bases; junction bases outside the gene matches: 9.

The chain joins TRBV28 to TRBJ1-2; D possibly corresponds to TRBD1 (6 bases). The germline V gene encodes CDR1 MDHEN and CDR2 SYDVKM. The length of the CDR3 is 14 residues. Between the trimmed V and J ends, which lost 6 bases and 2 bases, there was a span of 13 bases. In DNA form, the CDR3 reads TGTGCCAGCAGCCTTTTGGACAGCAACTATGGCTACACCTTC. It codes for CASSLLDSNYGYTF.

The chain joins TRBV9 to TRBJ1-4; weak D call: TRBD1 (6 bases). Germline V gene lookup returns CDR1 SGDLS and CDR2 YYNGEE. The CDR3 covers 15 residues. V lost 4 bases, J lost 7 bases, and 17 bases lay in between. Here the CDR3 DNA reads TGTGCCAGCAGCCCTTACGACAGGAGAGGTGAAAAACTGTTTTTT. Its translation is CASSPYDRRGEKLFF.

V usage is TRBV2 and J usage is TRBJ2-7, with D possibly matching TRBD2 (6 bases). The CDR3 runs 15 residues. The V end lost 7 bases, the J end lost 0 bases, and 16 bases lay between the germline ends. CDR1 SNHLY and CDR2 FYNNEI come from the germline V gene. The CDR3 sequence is CASIVPIGGSYEQYF. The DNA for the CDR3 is TGTGCCAGCATTGTTCCGATCGGGGGCTCCTACGAGCAGTACTTC.

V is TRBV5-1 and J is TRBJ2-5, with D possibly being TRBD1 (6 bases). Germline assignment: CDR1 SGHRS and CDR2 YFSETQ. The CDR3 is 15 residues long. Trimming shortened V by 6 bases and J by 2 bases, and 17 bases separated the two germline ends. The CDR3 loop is CASTPTGTLQETQYF. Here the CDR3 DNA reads TGCGCCAGCACCCCCACCGGGACACTACAAGAGACCCAGTACTTC.

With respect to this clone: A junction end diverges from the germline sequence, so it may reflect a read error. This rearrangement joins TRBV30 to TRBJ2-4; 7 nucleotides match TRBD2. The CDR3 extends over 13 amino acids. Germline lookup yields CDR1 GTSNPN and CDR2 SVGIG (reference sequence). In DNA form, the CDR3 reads TGTGCCTGGAGACCCGCCTGGGAGGGTTGGTTTCGCTTC. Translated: CAWRPAWEGWFRF.

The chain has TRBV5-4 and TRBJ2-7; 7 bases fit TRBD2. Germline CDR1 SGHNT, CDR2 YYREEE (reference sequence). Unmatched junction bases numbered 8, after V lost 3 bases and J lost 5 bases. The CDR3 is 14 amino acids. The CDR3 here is CASSSLTSYDEQYF. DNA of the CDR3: TGTGCCAGCAGCTCCTTGACTAGCTATGACGAGCAGTACTTC.

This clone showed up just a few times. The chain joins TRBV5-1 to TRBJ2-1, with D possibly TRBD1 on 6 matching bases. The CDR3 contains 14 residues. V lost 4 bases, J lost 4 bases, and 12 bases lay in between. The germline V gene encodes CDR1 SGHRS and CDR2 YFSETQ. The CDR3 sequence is CASSRDTIYNEQFF. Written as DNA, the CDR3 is TGCGCCAGCAGCAGGGACACGATTTACAATGAGCAGTTCTTC. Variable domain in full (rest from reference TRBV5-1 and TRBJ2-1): KAGVTQTPRYLIKTRGQQVTLSCSPISGHRSVSWYQQTPGQGLQFLFEYFSETQRNKGNFPGRFSGRQFSNSRSEMNVSTLELGDSALYLCASSRDTIYNEQFFGPGTRLTVL.

CDR3 residues: CASSSAGTVYGYTF. In DNA, the CDR3 is TGTGCCAGTAGTAGCGCCGGGACAGTCTATGGCTACACCTTC. The V call is TRBV19, the J call TRBJ1-2, with 7 nucleotides matching TRBD1. Germline loops: CDR1 LNHDA, CDR2 SQIVND (reference sequence). The CDR3 loop spans 14 amino acids. Germline trimming cut 4 bases from V and 4 bases from J; bases unmatched to any gene: 6. The full variable domain, completed using reference TRBV19 and TRBJ1-2, is DGGITQSPKYLFRKEGQNVTLSCEQNLNHDAMYWYRQDPGQGLRLIYYSQIVNDFQKGDIAEGYSVSREKKESFPLTVTSAQKNPTAFYLCASSSAGTVYGYTFGSGTRLTVV.

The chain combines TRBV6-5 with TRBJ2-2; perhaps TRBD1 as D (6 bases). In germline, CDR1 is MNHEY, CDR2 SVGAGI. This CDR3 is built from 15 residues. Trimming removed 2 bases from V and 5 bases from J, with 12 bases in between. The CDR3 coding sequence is TGTGCCAGCAGTTACCAGGGGCTGGGTACCGGGGAGCTGTTTTTT. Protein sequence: CASSYQGLGTGELFF.

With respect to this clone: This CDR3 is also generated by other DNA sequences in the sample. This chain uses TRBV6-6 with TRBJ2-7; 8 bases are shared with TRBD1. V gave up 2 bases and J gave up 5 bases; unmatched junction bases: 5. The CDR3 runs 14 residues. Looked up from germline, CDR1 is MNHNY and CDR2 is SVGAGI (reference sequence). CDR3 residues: CASSYGQGANEQYF. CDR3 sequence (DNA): TGTGCCAGCAGTTACGGGCAGGGGGCAAACGAGCAGTACTTC.

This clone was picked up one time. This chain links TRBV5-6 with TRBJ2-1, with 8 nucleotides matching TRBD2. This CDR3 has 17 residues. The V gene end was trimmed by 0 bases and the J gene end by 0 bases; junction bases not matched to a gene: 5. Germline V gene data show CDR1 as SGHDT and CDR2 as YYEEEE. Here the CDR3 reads CASSLGGRLSSYNEQFF. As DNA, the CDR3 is TGTGCCAGCAGCTTGGGCGGGAGGTTAAGCTCCTACAATGAGCAGTTCTTC.

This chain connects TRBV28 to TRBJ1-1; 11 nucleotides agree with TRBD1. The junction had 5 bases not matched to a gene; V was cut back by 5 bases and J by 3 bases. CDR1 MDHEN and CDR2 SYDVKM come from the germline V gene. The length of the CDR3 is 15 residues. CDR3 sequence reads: CASSPRGQGDTEAFF. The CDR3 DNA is TGTGCCAGCAGTCCGCGGGGACAGGGGGACACTGAAGCTTTCTTT.

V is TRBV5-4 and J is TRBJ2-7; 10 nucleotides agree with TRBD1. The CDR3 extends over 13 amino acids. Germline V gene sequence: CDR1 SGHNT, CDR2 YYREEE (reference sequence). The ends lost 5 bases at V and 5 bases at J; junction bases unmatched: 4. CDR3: CASSWDRGHEQYF. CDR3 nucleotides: TGTGCCAGCAGTTGGGACAGGGGTCACGAGCAGTACTTC.

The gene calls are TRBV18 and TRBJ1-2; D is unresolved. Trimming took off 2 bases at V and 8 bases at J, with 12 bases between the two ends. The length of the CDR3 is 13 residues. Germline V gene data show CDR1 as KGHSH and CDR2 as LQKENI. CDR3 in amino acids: CASSPTTIWGYTF. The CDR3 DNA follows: TGTGCCAGCTCACCAACGACTATCTGGGGCTACACCTTC. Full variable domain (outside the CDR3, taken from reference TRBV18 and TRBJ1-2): NAGVMQNPRHLVRRRGQEARLRCSPMKGHSHVYWYRQLPEEGLKFMVYLQKENIIDESGMPKERFSAEFPKEGPSILRIQQVVRGDSAAYFCASSPTTIWGYTFGSGTRLTVV.

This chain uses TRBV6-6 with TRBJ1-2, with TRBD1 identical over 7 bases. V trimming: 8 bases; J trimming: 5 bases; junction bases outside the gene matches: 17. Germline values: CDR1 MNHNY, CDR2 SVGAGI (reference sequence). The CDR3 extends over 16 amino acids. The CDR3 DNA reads TGTGCCAGCCCGGCCGGGCCCCGGGACAGAAAGTATGGCTACACCTTC. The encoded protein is CASPAGPRDRKYGYTF.

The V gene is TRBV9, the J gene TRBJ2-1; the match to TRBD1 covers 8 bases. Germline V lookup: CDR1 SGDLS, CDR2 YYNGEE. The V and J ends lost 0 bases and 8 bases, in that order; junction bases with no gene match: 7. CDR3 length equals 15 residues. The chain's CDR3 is CASSVGWQGADEQFF. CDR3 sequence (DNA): TGTGCCAGCAGCGTAGGTTGGCAGGGGGCTGATGAGCAGTTCTTC.

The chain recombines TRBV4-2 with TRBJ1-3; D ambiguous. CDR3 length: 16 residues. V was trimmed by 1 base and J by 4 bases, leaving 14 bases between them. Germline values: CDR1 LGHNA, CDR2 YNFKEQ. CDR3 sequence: CASSQAAGVGGNTIYF. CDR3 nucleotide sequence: TGTGCCAGCAGCCAAGCGGCCGGGGTCGGAGGAAACACCATATATTTT.

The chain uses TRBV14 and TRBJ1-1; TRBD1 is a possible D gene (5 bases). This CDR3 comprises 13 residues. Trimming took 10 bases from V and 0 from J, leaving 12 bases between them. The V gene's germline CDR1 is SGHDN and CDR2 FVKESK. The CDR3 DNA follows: TGTGCCACCGCCCAGGGTATGAACACTGAAGCTTTCTTT. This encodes CATAQGMNTEAFF.

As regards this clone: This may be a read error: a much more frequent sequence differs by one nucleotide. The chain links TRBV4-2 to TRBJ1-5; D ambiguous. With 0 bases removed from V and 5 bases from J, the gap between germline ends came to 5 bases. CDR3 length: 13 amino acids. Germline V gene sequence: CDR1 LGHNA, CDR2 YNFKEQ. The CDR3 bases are TGTGCCAGCAGCCAAGATCTCGATCAGCCCCAGCATTTT. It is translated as CASSQDLDQPQHF.

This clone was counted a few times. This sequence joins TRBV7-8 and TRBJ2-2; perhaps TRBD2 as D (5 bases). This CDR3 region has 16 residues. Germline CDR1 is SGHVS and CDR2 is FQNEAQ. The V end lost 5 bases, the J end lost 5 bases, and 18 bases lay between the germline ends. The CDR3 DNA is TGTGCCAGCAGCCTCCTTACACCTTCGGGGACCGGGGAGCTGTTTTTT. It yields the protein CASSLLTPSGTGELFF.

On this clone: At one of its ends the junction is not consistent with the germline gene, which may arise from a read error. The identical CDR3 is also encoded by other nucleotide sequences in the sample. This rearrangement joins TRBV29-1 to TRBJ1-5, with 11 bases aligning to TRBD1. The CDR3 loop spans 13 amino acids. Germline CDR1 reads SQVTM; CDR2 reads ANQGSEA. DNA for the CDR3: TGCAGCGTGGGACAGGGGGTTGATCAACCCCAGCATTTT. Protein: CSVGQGVDQPQHF.

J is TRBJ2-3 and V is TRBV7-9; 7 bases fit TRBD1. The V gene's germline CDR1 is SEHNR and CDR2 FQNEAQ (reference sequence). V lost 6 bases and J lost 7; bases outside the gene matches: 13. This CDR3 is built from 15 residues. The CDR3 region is CASRQGQESGHTQYF. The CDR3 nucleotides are TGTGCCAGCAGACAAGGACAGGAATCTGGGCATACGCAGTATTTT.

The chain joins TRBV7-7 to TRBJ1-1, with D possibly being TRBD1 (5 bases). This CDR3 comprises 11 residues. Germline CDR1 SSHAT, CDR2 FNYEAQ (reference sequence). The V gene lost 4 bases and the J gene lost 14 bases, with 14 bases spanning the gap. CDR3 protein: CASSSPVRGFF. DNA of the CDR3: TGTGCCAGCAGCTCCCCGGTGCGGGGGTTCTTT.

The CDR3 nucleotides are TGTGCCAGCAGCTTGTCAGGGAACTACGAGCAGTACTTC. It is translated as CASSLSGNYEQYF. The rearrangement links TRBV5-8 to TRBJ2-7; TRBD1 might be the D (5 bases). The germline V gene has CDR1 SGHTS and CDR2 YDEGEE. CDR3 size: 13 residues. Trimming shortened V by 1 base and J by 3 bases, and 8 bases separated the two germline ends.

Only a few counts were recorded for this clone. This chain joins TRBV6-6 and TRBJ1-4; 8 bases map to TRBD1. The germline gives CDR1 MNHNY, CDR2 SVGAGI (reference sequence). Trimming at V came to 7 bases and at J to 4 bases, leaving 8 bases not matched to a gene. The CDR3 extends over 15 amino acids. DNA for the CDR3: TGTGCCAGCAAGCTGACAGGGGTCGGTAATGAAAAACTGTTTTTT. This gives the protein CASKLTGVGNEKLFF.

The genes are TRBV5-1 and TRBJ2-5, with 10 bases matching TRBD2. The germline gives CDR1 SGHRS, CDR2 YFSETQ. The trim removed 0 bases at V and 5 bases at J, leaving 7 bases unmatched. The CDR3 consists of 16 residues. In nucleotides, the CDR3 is TGCGCCAGCAGCTTGGTACTAGCGGGACGGCGGGAGACCCAGTACTTC. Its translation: CASSLVLAGRRETQYF. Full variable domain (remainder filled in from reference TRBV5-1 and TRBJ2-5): KAGVTQTPRYLIKTRGQQVTLSCSPISGHRSVSWYQQTPGQGLQFLFEYFSETQRNKGNFPGRFSGRQFSNSRSEMNVSTLELGDSALYLCASSLVLAGRRETQYFGPGTRLLVL.

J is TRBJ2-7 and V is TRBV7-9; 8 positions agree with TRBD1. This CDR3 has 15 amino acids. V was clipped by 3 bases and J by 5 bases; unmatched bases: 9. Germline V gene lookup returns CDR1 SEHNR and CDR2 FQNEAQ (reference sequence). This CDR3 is CASSFAGTGTDEQYF. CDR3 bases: TGTGCCAGCAGCTTTGCCGGGACAGGAACGGACGAGCAGTACTTC.

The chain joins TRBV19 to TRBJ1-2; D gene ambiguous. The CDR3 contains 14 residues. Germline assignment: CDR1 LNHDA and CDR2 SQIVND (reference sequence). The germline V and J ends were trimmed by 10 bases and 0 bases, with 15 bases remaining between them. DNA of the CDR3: TGTGCCAATAGGACCGGGTCTTCTAACTATGGCTACACCTTC. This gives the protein CANRTGSSNYGYTF.